This TCR beta chain was captured by sequencing in a study of blood T cell repertoires in COVID-19. About the study: The study drew acute and convalescent COVID-19 samples from the United States, Italy and Spain.

The CDR3 spans 13 residues. Trimming took 2 bases from V and 4 from J, leaving 8 bases between them. Authors' data handling: How many nucleated cells were present was estimated from reference gene primer amplification. Clones were read by immunoSEQ multiplex PCR, and TCRdb kept only the in-frame ones, dropping some. Clone size and the V and J calls come from that table; the DNA yielded D and trimming. The data show 100,000 to 150,000 clones, 79% seen once. This clone was seen only a few times. Other DNA variants within this sample encode the same CDR3. The V gene is TRBV12-3 or TRBV12-4, the J gene TRBJ1-1; maybe TRBD1 (5 bases). This sequence originates from a man in his forties with active or convalescent COVID-19. Sequences were obtained from peripheral blood. This chain's CDR3 is CASSLRGSTEAFF. The CDR3 region has the DNA TGTGCCAGCAGTTTACGGGGGAGCACTGAAGCTTTCTTT.